This TCR beta chain was profiled in a study of blood T cell repertoires in COVID-19. Overall study context: Italy, Spain and the United States were the sources of the convalescent and acute COVID-19 samples. From T cells, B-cell-depleted T cells, or PBMCs came the material, which was cDNA or gDNA.

The CDR3 runs to 15 residues. Germline CDR1 reads SGHRS; CDR2 reads YFSETQ. Deletions cut 0 bases from V and 4 bases from J, with 11 bases between. Comments on this clone: Other DNA variants within this sample encode the same CDR3.

The repertoire was sequenced with immunoSEQ multiplex PCR; TCRdb's copy has only in-frame clones and lacks some. Here the sample spans about 200,000 clones, around nine tenths being singletons. The V and J genes are TRBV5-1 and TRBJ1-5; no firm D call. Sample: PBMCs or T cells enriched from blood (not recorded which). The source of this sequence is a young woman with acute COVID-19. The CDR3 sequence: CASSLGENPNQPQHF. The CDR3 DNA reads as TGCGCCAGCAGCTTGGGGGAGAATCCGAATCAGCCCCAGCATTTT.